This TCR beta chain originates from a study of blood T cell repertoires in COVID-19. Looking at the study overall: The analysed material was cDNA or gDNA that came from T cells, B-cell-depleted T cells, or PBMCs.

J was trimmed by 6 bases and V by 4 bases; bases with no gene match: 7. CDR3 size: 15 residues. Per germline, CDR1 MNHEY and CDR2 SVGEGT. TCRdb keeps only in-frame clones here, not all; method: immunoSEQ multiplex PCR. This table holds more than 150,000 clones, 60% to 80% found once. This TCR derives from a woman in her forties or fifties who had recovered from COVID-19. What was sequenced was PBMCs or T cells enriched from blood (not recorded which). The rearrangement joins TRBV6-2 or TRBV6-3 to TRBJ2-7; 12 bases are a match to TRBD2. The DNA for the CDR3 is TGTGCCAGCAGTTCATGGACTAGCGGGACATCCGAGCAGTACTTC. It codes for CASSSWTSGTSEQYF.